These 10 T cell receptor beta chains were sequenced from one sample in a study of beta chain features in type 1 diabetes. Antigens of these TCRs are unknown. Expressed TCRB transcripts were sequenced after all isolated RNA was converted to cDNA. The method was immunoSEQ multiplex PCR; TCRdb's version includes in-frame clones alone and lacks a portion of them. This table has 330,000 or so clones, roughly 12% appearing once. General study findings and limits: The study found moderately but significantly shorter TCRB CDR3s in all four CD4+ subsets of Type 1 diabetes patients.

The sample was naive CD4+ T cells from blood. The source of these receptors is a woman aged 18-35 years with type 1 diabetes.

This clone was counted only a few times. This chain joins TRBV29-1 and TRBJ2-1; the match to TRBD2 covers 11 bases. Germline V CDR1 and CDR2: SQVTM, ANQGSEA. This CDR3 has 15 amino acids. With V trimmed by 7 bases and J by 1 base, 6 bases remained unmatched. DNA for the CDR3: TGCAGCGCGCGGACTAGCGGGCCGTCCTACAATGAGCAGTTCTTC. Residues: CSARTSGPSYNEQFF.

The count of this clone is one. The chain couples TRBV30 to TRBJ1-1; possibly TRBD1 for D (5 bases). CDR1 GTSNPN and CDR2 SVGIG come from the germline V gene (reference sequence). The CDR3 extends over 19 amino acids. Trimming took 3 bases from V and 2 from J, leaving 28 bases between them. Here the CDR3 DNA reads TGTGCCTGGAGGGAGTTTGGGCTATATCTTCGGCAGGGAAACACTGAAGCTTTCTTT. Translation gives CAWREFGLYLRQGNTEAFF.

This rearrangement joins TRBV28 to TRBJ1-5; D is ambiguous. V was clipped by 6 bases and J by 6 bases, with 15 bases between them. The CDR3 has 14 residues. Germline CDR1 and CDR2: MDHEN and SYDVKM. CDR3 amino acids: CASSHTISGQPQHF. In DNA form, the CDR3 reads TGTGCCAGCAGCCATACTATTTCGGGTCAGCCCCAGCATTTT. Based on the CDR3 plus reference TRBV28 and TRBJ1-5, the full variable domain is DVKVTQSSRYLVKRTGEKVFLECVQDMDHENMFWYRQDPGLGLRLIYFSYDVKMKEKGDIPEGYSVSREKKERFSLILESASTNQTSMYLCASSHTISGQPQHFGDGTRLSIL.

Only a few counts were recorded for this clone. This chain joins TRBV18 and TRBJ2-2, with D possibly matching TRBD1 (5 bases). Germline V CDR1 and CDR2: KGHSH, LQKENI. The CDR3 runs 14 residues. Trimming took 2 bases from V and 2 from J, leaving 6 bases between them. CDR3 DNA: TGTGCCAGCTCACCAGGGGCTAACACCGGGGAGCTGTTTTTT. Translating it yields CASSPGANTGELFF.

The chain links TRBV7-9 to TRBJ1-2; no firm D call. V lost 3 bases and J 11 bases, leaving 10 bases between the germline ends. The germline CDR1 and CDR2 sequences are SEHNR and FQNEAQ (reference sequence). The CDR3 length is 11 residues. The DNA for the CDR3 is TGTGCCAGCAGCTTCAGATCCGAATACACCTTC. Residues: CASSFRSEYTF.

A few counts support this clone. The rearrangement links TRBV7-9 to TRBJ1-2, with 9 bases fitting TRBD1. CDR1 SEHNR and CDR2 FQNEAQ come from the germline V gene (reference sequence). The CDR3 is made up of 14 amino acids. The J segment lost 8 bases and the V segment lost 5 bases, leaving 9 bases of the junction unmatched. The CDR3: CASSTGDRVVGYTF. CDR3 nucleotides: TGTGCCAGCAGCACCGGGGACAGGGTGGTCGGCTACACCTTC.

A few counts support this clone. This chain uses TRBV11-1 with TRBJ2-5; D perhaps matches TRBD1 (6 bases). Trimming removed 4 bases from V and 0 bases from J, with 12 bases in between. Looked up from germline, CDR1 is SGHAT and CDR2 is FQDESV (reference sequence). This CDR3 region has 15 residues. The CDR3 region has the DNA TGTGCCAGCAGCTGGGGGACAACCTACCAAGAGACCCAGTACTTC. It encodes CASSWGTTYQETQYF.

In its sample, this clone was seen a few times. The chain has TRBV28 and TRBJ2-7, with D possibly being TRBD1 (5 bases). V shed 2 bases and J shed 2 bases, with 7 bases lying between them. The V gene's germline CDR1 is MDHEN and CDR2 SYDVKM. The CDR3 covers 13 residues. The CDR3 region is CASSLPGPYEQYF. For the CDR3, the DNA is TGTGCCAGCAGTTTACCAGGGCCCTACGAGCAGTACTTC.

The CDR3 is CASSPPGGANQPQHF. Here the CDR3 DNA reads TGTGCCAGCTCACCACCCGGTGGGGCGAATCAGCCCCAGCATTTT. The chain has TRBV18 and TRBJ1-5; D may be TRBD1 (5 bases). Germline lookup yields CDR1 KGHSH and CDR2 LQKENI. Trimming cost V 0 bases and J 4 bases, with 10 bases left between them. This CDR3 spans 15 amino acids. Drawing the rest from reference TRBV18 and TRBJ1-5, the complete variable domain is NAGVMQNPRHLVRRRGQEARLRCSPMKGHSHVYWYRQLPEEGLKFMVYLQKENIIDESGMPKERFSAEFPKEGPSILRIQQVVRGDSAAYFCASSPPGGANQPQHFGDGTRLSIL.

This clone was seen more than once but under ten times. The chain recombines TRBV2 with TRBJ1-5, with unresolved D. CDR3 length equals 13 residues. CDR1 and CDR2 from the germline V gene are SNHLY and FYNNEI. V was trimmed by 5 bases and J by 5 bases, leaving 10 bases between them. CDR3 nucleotides: TGTGCCAGCAGTCTCGACATTCATCAGCCCCAGCATTTT. Its translation is CASSLDIHQPQHF.